This paragraph reports one T cell receptor (beta chain). The CDR3 extends over 14 amino acids. V trimming: 6 bases; J trimming: 0 bases; junction bases outside the gene matches: 3. The V gene's germline CDR1 is LGHDT and CDR2 YNNKEL (reference sequence). Cohorts were determined from participant-reported clinical history. These data are taken from a study of blood T cell repertoires in COVID-19. Study background: Sample material is recorded as cDNA or gDNA derived from T cells, B-cell-depleted T cells, or PBMCs.

In the original processing: By means of reference gene primer amplification, nucleated cell counts were estimated. The assay was immunoSEQ multiplex PCR, and TCRdb's table has in-frame clones only and misses some. The DNA gave D and trimming, while V, J and clone size come from that table. The repertoire holds a few hundred thousand clones, around 90% seen once, with roughly 7.2% in the top ten. The chain links TRBV3-1 (or the pseudogene TRBV3-2) to TRBJ1-2; TRBD1 matches 8 bases. Sequencing was performed on PBMCs or T cells enriched from blood (not recorded which). The clonotype comes from a man aged 30 to 45 in a cohort exposed to, infected with or recovered from COVID-19 (not recorded which). The CDR3 nucleotides are TGTGCCAGCAGGGGACAGGAGGCTAACTATGGCTACACCTTC. Its translation is CASRGQEANYGYTF.